This T cell receptor beta chain derives from a study of glioma-infiltrating T cells. In the case of this clonotype: The antigen is unknown.

Trimming left V 1 base short and J 4 bases short, with 9 bases between. This CDR3 is 13 amino acids long. Germline CDR1 and CDR2: SGHRS and YFSETQ. Overall study results and limits: Above-expected tissue-blood divergence occurred in all gliomas, most in low-grade ones.

The iRepertoire nested amplicon-rescue multiplex PCR amplified TCR alpha and beta CDR3s from RNA. TCRdb independently ran MiXCR on the multiplex PCR reads; one entry per CDR3 protein. The data show over 140,000 distinct CDR3 sequences, 30% to 40% seen once. Source material: glioma tissue, nonneoplastic brain tissue, or PBMCs (not recorded which). The J gene is TRBJ2-7, the V gene TRBV5-1; maybe TRBD1 (6 bases). The receptor comes from a human donor with low-grade glioma or glioblastoma, undergoing nonglioma brain surgery, or in good health (not recorded which). Written as DNA, the CDR3 is TGCGCCAGCAGCTTGACAGGGTGGTACGAGCAGTACTTC. This encodes CASSLTGWYEQYF.